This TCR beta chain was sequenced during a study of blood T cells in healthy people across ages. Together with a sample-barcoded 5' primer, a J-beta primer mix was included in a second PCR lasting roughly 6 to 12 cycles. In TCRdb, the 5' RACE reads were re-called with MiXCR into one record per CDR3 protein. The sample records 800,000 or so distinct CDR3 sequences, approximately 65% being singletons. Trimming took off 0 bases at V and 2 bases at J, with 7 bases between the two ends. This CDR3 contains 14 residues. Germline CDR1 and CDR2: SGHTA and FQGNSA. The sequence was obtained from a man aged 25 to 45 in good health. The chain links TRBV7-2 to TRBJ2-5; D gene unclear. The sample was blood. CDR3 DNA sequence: TGTGCCAGCAGCTTAGCCCGGGTTCAAGAGACCCAGTACTTC. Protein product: CASSLARVQETQYF.